This entry describes one T cell receptor (beta chain). Its cognate antigen is unknown. Other nucleotide sequences from this sample produce the same CDR3. Treatment indicated: roughly 18 received Ad26.COV2.S at low or high dose, single or two shots; 5 received placebo; per-sample allocation not given. At day 63 after the first vaccine or placebo injection, samples were drawn. The data were obtained in a study of Ad26.COV2.S vaccination and SARS-CoV-2 variants. The overall study: Administration of Ad26.COV2.S was intramuscular, either once or twice 56 days apart.

CDR3 size: 14 residues. V was clipped by 3 bases and J by 2 bases; unmatched bases: 4. Germline lookup yields CDR1 SGDLS and CDR2 YYNGEE. Study-wide results and limits: Estimates derived from TCR breadth and depth analyses may have underestimated total T cell responses. Spike-specific TCR breadth in vaccine recipients exceeded that seen in placebo recipients. Across vaccine and placebo recipients, the breadth of non-spike TCRs was similar.

The table came from immunoSEQ multiplex PCR; TCRdb's copy has only in-frame clones and leaves some out. The sample records 400,000 to 500,000 clones, 88% being singletons. The clonotype comes from a person between 18 and 65 years old who received the Ad26.COV2.S COVID-19 vaccine or a placebo. The sequences come from peripheral blood, collected in a trial of Ad26.COV2.S vaccine versus placebo. This chain connects TRBV9 to TRBJ2-7; 8 bases fit TRBD1. The CDR3 region is CASSEGQGAYEQYF. CDR3 nucleotide sequence: TGTGCCAGCAGCGAAGGACAGGGTGCCTACGAGCAGTACTTC.